The 22 T cell receptor beta chains in this list originate from one sample, sequenced in a study of blood T cell repertoires in COVID-19. Profiling relied on immunoSEQ multiplex PCR, and the TCRdb table lists in-frame clones only, not all of them. Of fewer than 700,000 clones in the sample, roughly 91% are singletons; the top ten hold roughly 7.3%. Material for sequencing was peripheral blood. The receptors here all came from a woman aged 45 to 65 with COVID-19, enrolled during active disease.

The gene calls are TRBV5-8 and TRBJ1-2; D unresolved. The CDR3 has 18 residues. V lost 0 bases and J 2 bases, leaving 20 bases between the germline ends. Looked up from germline, CDR1 is SGHTS and CDR2 is YDEGEE. In DNA, the CDR3 is TGTGCCAGCAGCTTGGTTATACGGCGGGCTGAACCAAACTATGGCTACACCTTC. As protein: CASSLVIRRAEPNYGYTF. Full variable domain (remainder filled in from reference TRBV5-8 and TRBJ1-2): EAGVTQSPTHLIKTRGQQATLRCSPISGHTSVYWYQQALGLGLQFLLWYDEGEERNRGNFPPRFSGRQFPNYSSELNVNALELEDSALYLCASSLVIRRAEPNYGYTFGSGTRLTVV.

The chain couples TRBV5-1 to TRBJ2-4, with a weak D call TRBD2 (5 bases). The V gene's germline CDR1 is SGHRS and CDR2 YFSETQ. Trimming cost V 0 bases and J 0 bases, with 10 bases left between them. The CDR3 totals 16 residues. The DNA for the CDR3 is TGCGCCAGCAGCTTGGAGGGAGTCCTAGCCAAAAACATTCAGTACTTC. This codes for CASSLEGVLAKNIQYF.

The chain couples TRBV9 to TRBJ1-2, with a possible D match to TRBD1 (5 bases). Trimming pared 6 bases from V and 0 bases from J, leaving 12 bases between. In germline, CDR1 is SGDLS, CDR2 YYNGEE. This CDR3 spans 14 amino acids. The CDR3 sequence: CASTTDRANYGYTF. CDR3 DNA sequence: TGTGCCAGCACCACTGACAGAGCTAACTATGGCTACACCTTC.

CDR3 sequence (DNA): TGCGCCAGCAGCAACCCGACTAGCGGGGGTGGGAGTGAGCAGTTCTTC. Protein sequence: CASSNPTSGGGSEQFF. The rearrangement links TRBV5-1 to TRBJ2-1; 12 nucleotides line up with TRBD2. V was clipped by 4 bases and J by 9 bases; unmatched bases: 11. Germline lookup yields CDR1 SGHRS and CDR2 YFSETQ. The CDR3 spans 16 residues.

V is TRBV18 and J is TRBJ2-7, with D maybe TRBD2 (6 bases). V lost 3 bases to trimming and J lost 6 bases, with 9 bases between them. This CDR3 has 12 amino acids. Germline V gives CDR1 KGHSH, CDR2 LQKENI. The CDR3 coding sequence is TGTGCCAGCTCACCCGGAGGGACCGAGCAGTACTTC. Translated: CASSPGGTEQYF.

The rearrangement uses TRBV3-1 (or the pseudogene TRBV3-2) and TRBJ1-5; D remains ambiguous. Deletions cut 0 bases from V and 7 bases from J, with 7 bases between. This CDR3 has 13 amino acids. Germline CDR1 reads LGHDT; CDR2 reads YNNKEL (reference sequence). DNA of the CDR3: TGTGCCAGCAGCCAAGATCGGTCACAGCCCCAGCATTTT. This gives the protein CASSQDRSQPQHF.

Concerning this clone itself: Other DNA sequences in this sample translate to the same CDR3. The V and J genes are TRBV18 and TRBJ1-2, with 8 bases lining up with TRBD1. This CDR3 region has 13 residues. Trimming at V came to 3 bases and at J to 4 bases, leaving 1 base not matched to a gene. Germline CDR1 is KGHSH and CDR2 is LQKENI. This chain's CDR3 is CASSPGTGYGYTF. The CDR3 DNA reads TGTGCCAGCTCACCTGGGACAGGCTATGGCTACACCTTC. Full variable domain (outside the CDR3, taken from reference TRBV18 and TRBJ1-2): NAGVMQNPRHLVRRRGQEARLRCSPMKGHSHVYWYRQLPEEGLKFMVYLQKENIIDESGMPKERFSAEFPKEGPSILRIQQVVRGDSAAYFCASSPGTGYGYTFGSGTRLTVV.

The chain joins TRBV9 to TRBJ2-7; D is unresolved. Germline-derived CDR1 and CDR2 are SGDLS and YYNGEE. CDR3 length equals 13 residues. V dropped 4 bases and J dropped 2 bases, with 10 bases sitting between them. CDR3 region: CASSPTPTYEQYF. As DNA, the CDR3 is TGTGCCAGCAGCCCGACACCAACCTACGAGCAGTACTTC.

This sequence joins TRBV19 and TRBJ1-5; possible D gene TRBD1, 5 bases. V was pared by 0 bases and J by 7 bases, with 13 bases between. CDR1 is LNHDA and CDR2 is SQIVND in the germline V gene (reference sequence). There are 15 residues in the CDR3. The CDR3 DNA is TGTGCCAGTAGTATAGAGGTAGGGGTTCGGCAGCCCCAGCATTTT. Translation: CASSIEVGVRQPQHF.

This clone was counted a single time. The identical CDR3 is also encoded by other nucleotide sequences in the sample. V gene TRBV28 combines with J gene TRBJ1-5; TRBD1 matches 9 bases. This CDR3 spans 15 amino acids. The germline gives CDR1 MDHEN, CDR2 SYDVKM. The V and J ends lost 4 bases and 2 bases, in that order; junction bases with no gene match: 3. CDR3 DNA: TGTGCCAGCAGTTCGGGACAGGGAGGCAATCAGCCCCAGCATTTT. This translates into CASSSGQGGNQPQHF.

The rearrangement uses TRBV9 and TRBJ2-1; D is unresolved. Trimming shortened V by 4 bases and J by 6 bases, and 14 bases separated the two germline ends. In germline, CDR1 is SGDLS, CDR2 YYNGEE. The CDR3 is made up of 14 amino acids. In DNA form, the CDR3 reads TGTGCCAGCAGCCCGGATGGGTCTAGCAATGAGCAGTTCTTC. This encodes CASSPDGSSNEQFF.

The chain carries TRBV2 and TRBJ1-1, with D maybe TRBD1 (6 bases). Trimming pared 8 bases from V and 8 bases from J, leaving 15 bases between. This CDR3 has 12 amino acids. Germline loops: CDR1 SNHLY, CDR2 FYNNEI. CDR3 protein: CASLHPTGEAFF. CDR3 bases: TGTGCCAGCCTCCACCCGACAGGCGAAGCTTTCTTT.

The chain joins TRBV5-1 to TRBJ2-5, with 8 bases lining up with TRBD2. This CDR3 is built from 15 residues. The V gene end was trimmed by 1 base and the J gene end by 5 bases; junction bases not matched to a gene: 7. Germline V gene lookup returns CDR1 SGHRS and CDR2 YFSETQ. Here the CDR3 reads CASSLKAGGGETQYF. Here the CDR3 DNA reads TGCGCCAGCAGCTTGAAGGCGGGGGGCGGGGAGACCCAGTACTTC.

This sequence joins TRBV6-5 and TRBJ1-1; tentatively, D is TRBD1 (6 bases). V was trimmed by 0 bases and J by 4 bases, leaving 15 bases between them. The CDR3 consists of 16 residues. Per the germline V gene, CDR1 is MNHEY and CDR2 is SVGAGI. The CDR3 sequence is CASSYSSRGGSTEAFF. The CDR3 bases are TGTGCCAGCAGTTACTCAAGCAGGGGTGGGAGCACTGAAGCTTTCTTT.

The gene calls are TRBV18 and TRBJ1-4; 7 positions agree with TRBD1. The germline gives CDR1 KGHSH, CDR2 LQKENI. The CDR3 has 18 amino acids. The trim removed 2 bases at V and 5 bases at J, leaving 14 bases unmatched. CDR3 sequence: CASSPWDSRSVTNEKLFF. CDR3 sequence (DNA): TGTGCCAGCTCACCATGGGACAGTAGGTCGGTAACGAATGAAAAACTGTTTTTT.

This clone occurred a few times. The chain is built from TRBV7-9 and TRBJ1-2; a weak D match, TRBD1 (5 bases). The CDR3 sequence is 12 residues long. V was trimmed by 5 bases and J by 6 bases, leaving 10 bases between them. CDR1 SEHNR and CDR2 FQNEAQ come from the germline V gene (reference sequence). CDR3 coding DNA: TGTGCCAGCAGCAGCCAGGGCGATGGCTACACCTTC. It translates to CASSSQGDGYTF.

A remark on this clone: Mismatch with germline at one junction end may stem from a read error. The rearrangement uses TRBV6-5 and TRBJ2-3; 13 bases are a match to TRBD2. Germline V gene lookup returns CDR1 MNHEY and CDR2 SVGAGI. The CDR3 runs 16 residues. The CDR3 sequence: CASSLGLAGNTGTQYF. DNA of the CDR3: TGTGCCAGCAGTTTGGGACTAGCGGGGAACACAGGTACGCAGTATTTT.

The chain uses TRBV5-4 and TRBJ1-1; 7 positions agree with TRBD1. CDR1 is SGHNT, CDR2 YYREEE, per germline (reference sequence). The CDR3 length is 13 residues. The junction had 5 bases not matched to a gene; V was cut back by 2 bases and J by 7 bases. The CDR3 DNA follows: TGTGCCAGCAGCTTTGACAGGGCCATTGAAGCTTTCTTT. This encodes CASSFDRAIEAFF.

V gene TRBV4-2 combines with J gene TRBJ1-3; no clear D gene. With 1 base removed from V and 4 bases from J, the gap between germline ends came to 8 bases. CDR3 length: 14 amino acids. The V gene's germline CDR1 is LGHNA and CDR2 YNFKEQ. In DNA form, the CDR3 reads TGTGCCAGCAGCCAAGCGGTCCTGGGAAACACCATATATTTT. Protein: CASSQAVLGNTIYF.

The gene calls are TRBV6-1 and TRBJ2-4; 10 positions agree with TRBD2. In germline, CDR1 is MNHNS, CDR2 SASEGT. The CDR3 consists of 17 residues. With 4 bases clipped from V and 1 base from J, the junction kept 7 bases outside the gene matches. CDR3 in DNA: TGTGCCAGCAGTGGAACGTCGACTAGCGGGGCCAAAAACATTCAGTACTTC. Its translation: CASSGTSTSGAKNIQYF.

CDR3 loop: CASSVVPSGGRGGYTF. The CDR3 DNA reads as TGTGCCAGCAGCGTAGTTCCGTCCGGAGGGAGAGGAGGCTACACCTTC. This sequence joins TRBV9 and TRBJ1-2, with no clear D. With 0 bases removed from V and 8 bases from J, the gap between germline ends came to 20 bases. Germline CDR1 is SGDLS and CDR2 is YYNGEE. The CDR3 loop spans 16 amino acids.

A remark on this clone: One base away lies a much larger clone, so this may be a sequencing read error. In nucleotides, the CDR3 is TGTGCCAGCAGCTCGGGACAGCTGAACACTGAAGCTTTCTTT. Translating it yields CASSSGQLNTEAFF. The rearrangement links TRBV11-2 to TRBJ1-1; 7 positions match TRBD1. After removal of 4 bases from V and 0 bases from J, the junction contained 2 bases not matched to a gene. CDR1 is SGHAT, CDR2 FQNNGV, per germline. This CDR3 spans 14 amino acids.